The rows below give T cell receptor beta chains drawn from one sample of a study of blood T cell repertoires in COVID-19. The data were produced by immunoSEQ multiplex PCR, yet TCRdb's version contains in-frame clones alone and is incomplete. The table shows 130,000 or so clones, with nearly 70% occurring only once. The sequencing input was peripheral blood. These receptors were taken from a woman aged 70-85 years with acute or convalescent COVID-19. The CDR3 runs from the conserved cysteine through the conserved F or W. Each record gives: V gene, D gene, clone size, J gene, CDR3 protein, CDR3 DNA. The D gene is left open where the match is weak. Where a row states a size, it is once, few, many or the class of an expanded clone; other rows omit it.

TRBV5-1	TRBD1	NA	TRBJ1-1	CASSFNGQGGTEAFF	TGCGCCAGCAGCTTCAACGGACAGGGAGGGACTGAAGCTTTCTTT
TRBV6-5	TRBD1	few	TRBJ1-4	CASSYSTGKNEKLFF	TGTGCCAGCAGTTACTCGACAGGGAAAAACGAAAAACTGTTTTTT
TRBV6-5	NA	few	TRBJ1-2	CASSYSGGSDGYTF	TGTGCCAGCAGTTACTCGGGGGGGTCCGATGGCTACACCTTC
TRBV10-2	TRBD2	NA	TRBJ2-3	CASSELGLARDTQYF	TGCGCCAGCAGTGAACTCGGACTAGCAAGAGATACGCAGTATTTT
TRBV6-1	NA	NA	TRBJ2-1	CASSETSGSSYNEQFF	TGTGCCAGCAGTGAAACCAGCGGAAGCTCCTACAATGAGCAGTTCTTC
TRBV2	NA	NA	TRBJ1-1	CASKSRGNTEAFF	TGTGCCAGCAAATCCCGGGGGAACACTGAAGCTTTCTTT
TRBV21-1	NA	few	TRBJ1-4	CASSNLPPTGPNEKLFF	TGTGCCAGCAGCAATCTCCCCCCTACAGGCCCAAATGAAAAACTGTTTTTT
TRBV2	TRBD1	NA	TRBJ1-5	CASRVRDRDQPQHF	TGTGCCAGCAGGGTCCGGGACAGGGATCAGCCCCAGCATTTT
TRBV28	TRBD1	NA	TRBJ1-1	CASRVRTGNTEAFF	TGTGCCAGCAGGGTGCGGACAGGGAACACTGAAGCTTTCTTT
TRBV28	TRBD2	few	TRBJ2-3	CASSVAGGGYTDTQYF	TGTGCCAGCAGTGTGGCGGGAGGGGGTTATACAGATACGCAGTATTTT
TRBV9	TRBD1	NA	TRBJ2-2	CASSVTTGGFSGELFF	TGTGCCAGCAGCGTCACGACAGGGGGATTTAGCGGGGAGCTGTTTTTT
TRBV25-1	TRBD1	NA	TRBJ2-5	CASSEWESGGKETQYF	TGTGCCAGCAGTGAATGGGAGTCAGGGGGCAAAGAGACCCAGTACTTC
TRBV27	TRBD1	NA	TRBJ1-1	CASSFRQGPLNTEAFF	TGTGCCAGCAGTTTCCGACAGGGGCCTCTGAACACTGAAGCTTTCTTT
TRBV5-1	NA	once	TRBJ1-6	CASSSRQPEYNSPLHF	TGCGCCAGCAGCAGCAGACAGCCAGAGTATAATTCACCCCTCCACTTT
TRBV11-2	TRBD1	NA	TRBJ1-1	CASSLDLTGGMGAFF	TGTGCCAGCAGCTTAGACCTAACAGGGGGCATGGGGGCTTTCTTT
TRBV20-1	NA	NA	TRBJ2-2	CSASPDIGITGELFF	TGCAGTGCTAGTCCGGACATTGGGATTACCGGGGAGCTGTTTTTT
TRBV23-1	NA	NA	TRBJ2-1	CASSQSNGNPCNEQFF	TGCGCCAGCAGTCAATCCAACGGGAACCCCTGCAATGAGCAGTTCTTC
TRBV12-3/TRBV12-4	NA	NA	TRBJ2-1	CASRFRGAAEQFF	TGTGCCAGCAGATTCCGAGGCGCAGCAGAGCAGTTCTTC
TRBV4-1	TRBD1	NA	TRBJ2-5	CASSLSGGEWETQYF	TGCGCCAGCAGCCTTTCAGGGGGCGAGTGGGAGACCCAGTACTTC
TRBV28	TRBD2	NA	TRBJ2-2	CASSWLGGAVSGELFF	TGTGCCAGCAGTTGGCTCGGGGGGGCGGTTTCCGGGGAGCTGTTTTTT
TRBV7-2	NA	NA	TRBJ1-5	CASSLDFSQPQHF	TGTGCCAGCAGCTTAGACTTTAGTCAGCCCCAGCATTTT